This is a list of T cell receptor beta chains from one sample in a study of blood T cells in healthy people across ages. TCRdb redid the calling of the 5' RACE reads with MiXCR, one entry per CDR3 protein. The table records 550,000 to 800,000 distinct CDR3 sequences, more than 20% of them present only once. Sequencing was carried out using blood. These TCRs come from a man aged 70-80 years in good health. CDR3s include the opening cysteine and the closing phenylalanine or tryptophan. The D gene is left open where the match is weak. Clone size appears in some rows only: once, few, many, or a class for an expanded clone.

J	V	size	D	CDR3	DNA
TRBJ2-2	TRBV6-1	few	TRBD1	CASSGDRAYTGELFF	TGTGCCAGCAGTGGCGACAGGGCGTATACCGGGGAGCTGTTTTTT
TRBJ2-1	TRBV20-1	NA	TRBD1	CSSSGTGDEQFF	TGCAGTTCGTCCGGGACAGGGGACGAGCAGTTCTTC
TRBJ2-3	TRBV24-1	few	NA	CATSATAASTDTQYF	TGTGCCACCAGTGCCACAGCTGCTAGCACAGATACGCAGTATTTT
TRBJ2-7	TRBV7-2	few	NA	CASSLGLANYEQYF	TGTGCCAGCAGCTTAGGGTTAGCGAACTACGAGCAGTACTTC
TRBJ1-1	TRBV6-1	NA	NA	CASSERGHEAFF	TGTGCCAGCAGTGAACGGGGCCATGAAGCTTTCTTT
TRBJ1-1	TRBV5-1	NA	TRBD1	CASSSDRAGTEAFF	TGCGCCAGCAGCTCGGACAGGGCGGGCACTGAAGCTTTCTTT
TRBJ2-1	TRBV18	few	TRBD2	CASSPSLAGAPTHNEQFF	TGTGCCAGCTCACCAAGCCTAGCGGGAGCGCCTACCCACAATGAGCAGTTCTTC
TRBJ2-3	TRBV5-1	NA	TRBD1	CASSGTGRTDTQYF	TGCGCCAGCAGCGGGACAGGGAGGACAGATACGCAGTATTTT
TRBJ2-7	TRBV6-6	few	TRBD1	CASRPGGAFNEQYF	TGTGCCAGCAGACCAGGGGGCGCTTTCAACGAGCAGTACTTC
TRBJ2-1	TRBV29-1	NA	TRBD2	CSATTSAYNEQFF	TGCAGCGCCACGACTAGCGCCTACAATGAGCAGTTCTTC
TRBJ1-5	TRBV10-2	few	NA	CASSDAGGGQPQHF	TGCGCCAGCAGTGATGCCGGGGGTGGGCAGCCCCAGCATTTT
TRBJ2-5	TRBV10-3	NA	NA	CAAGGWETRYF	TGTGCCGCCGGCGGATGGGAGACCCGGTACTTC
TRBJ2-5	TRBV7-6	NA	NA	CASSAEQETQYF	TGTGCCAGCAGCGCAGAACAAGAGACCCAGTACTTC
TRBJ2-3	TRBV28	few	TRBD1	CASSLPGTGGAPYF	TGTGCCAGCAGTTTACCCGGGACAGGGGGCGCCCCGTATTTT
TRBJ2-5	TRBV5-6	NA	TRBD2	CASSRGTSEETQYF	TGTGCCAGCAGCCGCGGGACTAGCGAAGAGACCCAGTACTTC
TRBJ2-3	TRBV7-3	NA	NA	CASSPRSSATDTQYF	TGTGCCAGCAGCCCCCGGTCTAGCGCCACAGATACGCAGTATTTT
TRBJ2-1	TRBV28	NA	TRBD2	CASRLAGGSMISYNEQFF	TGTGCCAGCAGACTAGCGGGAGGTTCCATGATCTCCTACAATGAGCAGTTCTTC
TRBJ2-1	TRBV2	NA	TRBD2	CASRAGGWAAYNEQFF	TGTGCCAGCAGAGCGGGAGGATGGGCTGCCTACAATGAGCAGTTCTTC
TRBJ1-1	TRBV5-1	few	NA	CASSLDVLGTEAFF	TGCGCCAGCAGCTTGGATGTTTTAGGCACTGAAGCTTTCTTT
TRBJ2-5	TRBV20-1	NA	TRBD2	CSAGPSGMSQETQYF	TGCAGTGCTGGGCCTAGCGGGATGAGCCAAGAGACCCAGTACTTC
TRBJ2-5	TRBV29-1	NA	TRBD2	CSVGSASGRGETQYF	TGCAGCGTTGGGTCGGCTAGCGGGAGGGGAGAGACCCAGTACTTC
TRBJ2-5	TRBV7-2	few	TRBD2	CASRQSGREQYF	TGTGCCAGCAGGCAGTCAGGGAGGGAGCAGTACTTC
TRBJ2-7	TRBV3-1	NA	NA	CASSQGRGGSNYEQYF	TGTGCCAGCAGCCAAGGACGGGGCGGTTCAAACTACGAGCAGTACTTC
TRBJ2-5	TRBV4-1	few	NA	CASSQSRSTGQETQYF	TGCGCCAGCAGCCAGTCCCGGTCAACAGGGCAAGAGACCCAGTACTTC
TRBJ1-6	TRBV6-6	NA	TRBD1	CASSSGTGQSPLHF	TGTGCCAGCAGTTCCGGGACAGGGCAATCACCCCTCCACTTT
TRBJ2-7	TRBV9	NA	NA	CASSVFGTTYEQYF	TGTGCCAGCAGCGTCTTCGGGACAACATACGAGCAGTACTTC